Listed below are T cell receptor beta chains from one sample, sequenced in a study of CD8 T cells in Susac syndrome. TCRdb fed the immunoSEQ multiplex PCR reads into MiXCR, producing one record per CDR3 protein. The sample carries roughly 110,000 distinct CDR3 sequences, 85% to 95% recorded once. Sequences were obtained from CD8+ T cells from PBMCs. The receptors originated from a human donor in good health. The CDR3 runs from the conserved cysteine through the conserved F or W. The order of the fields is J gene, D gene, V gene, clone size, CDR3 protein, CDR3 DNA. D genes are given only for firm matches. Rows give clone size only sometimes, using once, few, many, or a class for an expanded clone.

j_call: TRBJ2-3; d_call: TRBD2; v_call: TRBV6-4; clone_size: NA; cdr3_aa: CASSASGPTDTQYF; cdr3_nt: TGTGCCAGCAGCGCTAGCGGGCCCACAGATACGCAGTATTTT
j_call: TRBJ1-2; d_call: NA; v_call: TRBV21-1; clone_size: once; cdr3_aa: CASPDGGYTF; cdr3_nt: TGTGCCAGCCCGGATGGGGGCTACACCTTC
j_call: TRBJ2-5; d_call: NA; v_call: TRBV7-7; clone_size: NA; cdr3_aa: CASSPFGGQETQYF; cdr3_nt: TGTGCCAGCAGCCCCTTCGGGGGGCAGGAGACCCAGTACTTC
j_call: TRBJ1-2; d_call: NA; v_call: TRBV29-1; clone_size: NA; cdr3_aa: CSVEEGTSLYGYTF; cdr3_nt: TGCAGCGTTGAAGAGGGGACCAGTCTCTATGGCTACACCTTC
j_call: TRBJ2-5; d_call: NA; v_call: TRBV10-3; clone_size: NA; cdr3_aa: CAISDQSETQYF; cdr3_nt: TGTGCCATCAGTGACCAGAGTGAGACCCAGTACTTC
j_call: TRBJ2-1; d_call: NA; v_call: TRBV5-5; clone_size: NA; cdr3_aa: CASSLRLRNEQFF; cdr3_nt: TGTGCCAGCAGCTTGAGGTTGAGGAATGAGCAGTTCTTC
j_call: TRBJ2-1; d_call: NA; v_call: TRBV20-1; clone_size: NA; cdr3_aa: CSARVLNEQFF; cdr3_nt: TGCAGTGCTAGAGTCCTCAATGAGCAGTTCTTC
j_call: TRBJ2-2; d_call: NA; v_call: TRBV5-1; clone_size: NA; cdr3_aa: CASRLSPDTPNTGELFF; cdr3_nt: TGCGCCAGCAGACTTAGCCCGGACACACCGAACACCGGGGAGCTGTTTTTT
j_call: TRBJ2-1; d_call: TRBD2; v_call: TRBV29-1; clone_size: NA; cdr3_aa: CSVGPSGTANEQFF; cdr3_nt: TGCAGCGTTGGTCCTAGCGGGACGGCGAATGAGCAGTTCTTC
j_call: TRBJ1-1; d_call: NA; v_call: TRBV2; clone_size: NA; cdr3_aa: CASTPRVTEAFF; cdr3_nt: TGTGCCAGCACCCCCAGGGTCACTGAAGCTTTCTTT
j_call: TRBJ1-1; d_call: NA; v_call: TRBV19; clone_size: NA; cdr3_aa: CASSIGLAYEAFF; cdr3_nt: TGTGCCAGTAGTATCGGGTTGGCCTATGAAGCTTTCTTT
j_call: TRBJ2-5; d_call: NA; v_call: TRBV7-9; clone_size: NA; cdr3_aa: CASSLPGRRQETQYF; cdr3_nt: TGTGCCAGCAGCTTGCCGGGACGAAGACAAGAGACCCAGTACTTC
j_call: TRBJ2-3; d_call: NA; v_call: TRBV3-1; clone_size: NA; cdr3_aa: CASSQEYSDTQYF; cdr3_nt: TGTGCCAGCAGCCAAGAATATTCAGATACGCAGTATTTT
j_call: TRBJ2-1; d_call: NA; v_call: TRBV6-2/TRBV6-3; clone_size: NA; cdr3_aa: CASTSRNYPNNEQFF; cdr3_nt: TGTGCCAGCACTTCGAGGAACTATCCAAACAATGAGCAGTTCTTC
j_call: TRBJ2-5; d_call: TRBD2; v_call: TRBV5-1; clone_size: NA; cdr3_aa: CASSLMGASGGLETQYF; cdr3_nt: TGCGCCAGCAGCTTGATGGGGGCTAGCGGGGGATTGGAGACCCAGTACTTC
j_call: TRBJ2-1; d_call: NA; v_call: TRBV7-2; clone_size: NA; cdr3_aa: CASTPPGIYNEQFF; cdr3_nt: TGTGCCAGCACCCCGCCAGGGATCTACAATGAGCAGTTCTTC
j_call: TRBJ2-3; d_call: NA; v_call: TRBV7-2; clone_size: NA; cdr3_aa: CASSLSRAQWTDTQYF; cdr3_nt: TGTGCCAGCAGCCTGTCGAGAGCTCAATGGACAGATACGCAGTATTTT
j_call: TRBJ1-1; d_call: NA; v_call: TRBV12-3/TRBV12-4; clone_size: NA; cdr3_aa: CASSDERNTEAFF; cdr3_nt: TGTGCCAGCAGTGACGAAAGGAACACTGAAGCTTTCTTT
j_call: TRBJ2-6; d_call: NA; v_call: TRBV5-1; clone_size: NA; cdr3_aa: CASSSTGGGANVLTF; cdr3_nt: TGCGCCAGCAGCTCGACGGGTGGAGGGGCCAACGTCCTGACTTTC
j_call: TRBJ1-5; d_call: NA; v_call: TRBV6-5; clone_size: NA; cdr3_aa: CASTPGITSNQPQHF; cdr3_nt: TGTGCCAGCACCCCGGGAATTACAAGCAATCAGCCCCAGCATTTT
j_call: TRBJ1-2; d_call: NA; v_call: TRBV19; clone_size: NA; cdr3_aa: CASSSLRNYGYTF; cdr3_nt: TGTGCCAGTAGTTCGCTCAGGAATTATGGCTACACCTTC
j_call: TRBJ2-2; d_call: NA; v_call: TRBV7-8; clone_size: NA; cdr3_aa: CASSPLQGLPGELFF; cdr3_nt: TGTGCCAGCAGCCCTTTGCAGGGTCTCCCCGGGGAGCTGTTTTTT
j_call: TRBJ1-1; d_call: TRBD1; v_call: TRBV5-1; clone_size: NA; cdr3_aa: CASSQDRGVTEAFF; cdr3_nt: TGCGCCAGCAGCCAGGACAGGGGGGTCACTGAAGCTTTCTTT
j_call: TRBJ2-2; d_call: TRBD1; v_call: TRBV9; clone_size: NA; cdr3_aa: CASTPGQGRTGELFF; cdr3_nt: TGTGCCAGCACCCCGGGACAGGGACGAACCGGGGAGCTGTTTTTT
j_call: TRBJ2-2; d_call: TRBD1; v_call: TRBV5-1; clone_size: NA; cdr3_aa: CASSPRQGTNTGELFF; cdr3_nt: TGCGCCAGCAGCCCGCGACAGGGGACCAACACCGGGGAGCTGTTTTTT
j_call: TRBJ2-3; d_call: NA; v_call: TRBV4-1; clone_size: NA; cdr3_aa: CASSQDLSTDTQYF; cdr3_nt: TGCGCCAGCAGCCAAGACCTTTCCACAGATACGCAGTATTTT
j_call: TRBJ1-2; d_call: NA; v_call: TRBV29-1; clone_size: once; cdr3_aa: CSAAAVGGYTF; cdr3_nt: TGCAGCGCCGCGGCTGTTGGGGGCTACACCTTC
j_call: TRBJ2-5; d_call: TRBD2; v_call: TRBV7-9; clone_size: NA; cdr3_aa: CASSLPLGGRETQYF; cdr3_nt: TGTGCCAGCAGCTTACCGCTTGGCGGGAGAGAGACCCAGTACTTC
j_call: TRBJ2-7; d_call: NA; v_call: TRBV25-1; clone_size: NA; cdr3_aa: CATGSYEQYF; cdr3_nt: TGTGCCACGGGTTCCTACGAGCAGTACTTC
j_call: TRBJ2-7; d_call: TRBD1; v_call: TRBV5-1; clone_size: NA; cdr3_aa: CASSLDGPGQGRHEQYF; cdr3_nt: TGCGCCAGCAGCTTAGATGGTCCGGGACAGGGAAGACACGAGCAGTACTTC
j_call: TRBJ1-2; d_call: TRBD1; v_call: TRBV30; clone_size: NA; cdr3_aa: CACRDRGGYGYTF; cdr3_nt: TGTGCCTGTCGGGACAGGGGAGGCTATGGCTACACCTTC
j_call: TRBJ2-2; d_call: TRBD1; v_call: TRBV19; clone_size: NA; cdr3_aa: CASSMAQGATGELFF; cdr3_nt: TGTGCCAGTAGTATGGCTCAGGGGGCGACCGGGGAGCTGTTTTTT
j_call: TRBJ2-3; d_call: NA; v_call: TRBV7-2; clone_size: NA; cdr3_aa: CASSLTSGHPSDTQYF; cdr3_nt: TGTGCCAGCAGCCTCACGTCGGGACACCCTTCGGATACGCAGTATTTT
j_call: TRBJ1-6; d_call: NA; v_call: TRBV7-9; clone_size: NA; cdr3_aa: CASSSEGSNSPLHF; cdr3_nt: TGTGCCAGCAGCTCCGAGGGGAGTAATTCACCCCTCCACTTT
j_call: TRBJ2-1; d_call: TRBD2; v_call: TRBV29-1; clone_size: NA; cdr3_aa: CSVVLASGNEQFF; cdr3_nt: TGCAGCGTTGTTTTGGCTAGCGGCAATGAGCAGTTCTTC
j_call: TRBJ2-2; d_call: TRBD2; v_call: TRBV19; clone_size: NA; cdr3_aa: CASSLRGGPTGELFF; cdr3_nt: TGTGCCAGTAGTCTGCGGGGGGGCCCCACCGGGGAGCTGTTTTTT
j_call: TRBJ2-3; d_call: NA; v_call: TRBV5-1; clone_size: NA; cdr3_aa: CASSLVAAADTQYF; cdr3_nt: TGCGCCAGCAGCTTGGTAGCCGCCGCAGATACGCAGTATTTT
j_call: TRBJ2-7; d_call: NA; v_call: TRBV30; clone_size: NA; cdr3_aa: CAWSTPFRGYEQYF; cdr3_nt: TGTGCCTGGTCCACCCCCTTTAGGGGGTACGAGCAGTACTTC
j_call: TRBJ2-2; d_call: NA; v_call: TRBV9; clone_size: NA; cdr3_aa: CASSVAGSVTGELFF; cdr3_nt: TGTGCCAGCAGCGTAGCCGGGAGTGTCACCGGGGAGCTGTTTTTT
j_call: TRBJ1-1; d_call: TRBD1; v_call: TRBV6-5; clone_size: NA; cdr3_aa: CASNHRGPGAEAFF; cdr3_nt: TGTGCCAGCAACCACAGGGGGCCGGGGGCTGAAGCTTTCTTT
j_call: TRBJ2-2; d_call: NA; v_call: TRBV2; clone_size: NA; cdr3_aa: CASNLNTGELFF; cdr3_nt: TGTGCCAGCAATCTCAACACCGGGGAGCTGTTTTTT
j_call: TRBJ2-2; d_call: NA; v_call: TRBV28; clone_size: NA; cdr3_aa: CASSGNRPGELFF; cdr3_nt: TGTGCCAGCAGTGGGAACCGGCCCGGGGAGCTGTTTTTT
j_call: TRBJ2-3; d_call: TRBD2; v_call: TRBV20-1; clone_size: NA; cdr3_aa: CSARVPGLDTDTQYF; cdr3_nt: TGCAGTGCTAGAGTCCCGGGACTAGACACAGATACGCAGTATTTT
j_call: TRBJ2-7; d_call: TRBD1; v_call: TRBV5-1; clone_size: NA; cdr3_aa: CASSYDRAYEQYF; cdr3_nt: TGCGCCAGCAGTTACGACAGGGCCTACGAGCAGTACTTC
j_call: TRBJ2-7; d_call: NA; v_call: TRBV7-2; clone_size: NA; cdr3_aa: CASSQNRISSGTAYEQYF; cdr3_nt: TGTGCCAGCAGCCAAAATCGGATCTCCTCCGGGACTGCCTACGAGCAGTACTTC
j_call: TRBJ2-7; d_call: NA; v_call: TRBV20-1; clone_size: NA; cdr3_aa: CSSDPVGPGPDSYEQYF; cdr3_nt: TGCAGTTCTGACCCGGTGGGACCGGGACCGGATTCCTACGAGCAGTACTTC
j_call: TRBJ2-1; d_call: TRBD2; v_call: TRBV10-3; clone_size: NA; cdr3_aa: CAISERLAGEPGEQFF; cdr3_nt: TGTGCCATCAGTGAGAGACTAGCGGGAGAACCGGGGGAGCAGTTCTTC
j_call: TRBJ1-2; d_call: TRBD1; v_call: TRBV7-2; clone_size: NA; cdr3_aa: CASSLNRGQGPNYGYTF; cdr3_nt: TGTGCCAGCAGCTTAAATCGGGGACAGGGACCTAACTATGGCTACACCTTC
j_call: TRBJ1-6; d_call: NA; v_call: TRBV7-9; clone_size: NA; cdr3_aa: CASSFEGLSNSPLHF; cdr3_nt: TGTGCCAGCAGCTTCGAGGGCCTCAGCAATTCACCCCTCCACTTT
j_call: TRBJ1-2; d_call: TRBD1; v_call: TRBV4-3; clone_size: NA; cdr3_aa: CASSQTGTVSYGYTF; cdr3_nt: TGCGCCAGCAGCCAAACCGGGACAGTTTCCTATGGCTACACCTTC
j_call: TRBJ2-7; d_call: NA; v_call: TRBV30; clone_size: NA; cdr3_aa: CAWSVGQGYEQYF; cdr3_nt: TGTGCCTGGAGTGTAGGGCAGGGCTACGAGCAGTACTTC
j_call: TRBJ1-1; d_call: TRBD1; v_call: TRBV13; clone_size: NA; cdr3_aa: CASSLVSPTGTGGRGAEAFF; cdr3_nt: TGTGCCAGCAGCTTAGTAAGCCCCACCGGGACAGGGGGCAGGGGGGCTGAAGCTTTCTTT
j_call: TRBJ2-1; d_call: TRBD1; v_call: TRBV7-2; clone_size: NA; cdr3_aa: CASSLALTGDPDDNEQFF; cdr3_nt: TGTGCCAGCAGCTTAGCCCTGACAGGGGACCCCGACGACAATGAGCAGTTCTTC